This TCR beta chain was identified in a study of CD8+ T cells in alopecia areata. The study's findings and limits: Normal skin contains resident alphabeta T cells, and these are also sequenced in scalp samples. Administration of tofacitinib significantly diminished scalp clonality and expanded CD8+ clones within the top 100. Numerous expanded lesional clones remained in scalp and blood during tofacitinib.

Treatment noted: oral pan-JAK inhibitor, 5-10 mg twice daily. Germline-derived CDR1 and CDR2 are SQVTM and ANQGSEA. The CDR3 has 15 amino acids. V shed 7 bases and J 4 bases; nucleotides not matched to a gene: 11. A note on this clone: Its matching antigen is unknown.

Isolated RNA was reverse transcribed into cDNA used as the sequencing template. The repertoire was sequenced with immunoSEQ multiplex PCR; TCRdb's copy has only in-frame clones and lacks some. The top ten clones hold about 0.65% of a sample with about 190,000 clones, roughly three fifths of them seen once. The receptor was isolated from a human donor with alopecia areata. The sequencing here drew on CD4+ T cells sorted from blood, taken at week 4, from a patient treated with tofacitinib. This chain joins TRBV29-1 and TRBJ2-1, with TRBD1 matching 9 bases. DNA of the CDR3: TGCAGCGGTAAAGCCGGGACAGGGACTTACAATGAGCAGTTCTTC. As protein: CSGKAGTGTYNEQFF.